A single sample gave rise to the 20 T cell receptor beta chains below, sequenced in a study of T cell responses to AZD1222 COVID-19 vaccine. Clones were read by immunoSEQ multiplex PCR, and TCRdb kept only the in-frame ones, dropping some. The sample consists of under 150,000 clones, 88% of them appearing once. The sample in question was peripheral blood, obtained on day 0 of MenACWY control vaccination. The receptors derive from an adult in good health.

The chain recombines TRBV6-4 with TRBJ2-1; tentatively, D is TRBD1 (6 bases). V lost 8 bases, J lost 8 bases, and 16 bases lay in between. The CDR3 totals 13 residues. The germline gives CDR1 MRHNA, CDR2 SNTAGT. The CDR3 region has the DNA TGTGCCAGCGGGGCAGGGGAGTTGGATGAGCAGTTCTTC. Translated, it gives CASGAGELDEQFF.

This sequence joins TRBV9 and TRBJ2-2; D gene ambiguous. V was shortened by 0 bases and J by 9 bases, with 6 bases between the two germline ends. The CDR3 loop spans 12 amino acids. CDR1 and CDR2 (germline): SGDLS, YYNGEE. CDR3 in amino acids: CASSVGRRELFF. CDR3 bases: TGTGCCAGCAGCGTAGGGCGCCGGGAGCTGTTTTTT.

The count of this clone is one. V usage is TRBV28 and J usage is TRBJ1-1; D is uncertain. V lost 3 bases and J 5 bases, leaving 4 bases between the germline ends. This CDR3 is built from 11 residues. From germline, CDR1 is MDHEN and CDR2 SYDVKM. The CDR3 is CASSFNTEAFF. The CDR3 DNA reads TGTGCCAGCAGTTTTAATACTGAAGCTTTCTTT.

The chain joins TRBV19 to TRBJ1-5, with 9 bases fitting TRBD1. J lost 9 bases, V lost 3 bases, and 6 bases had no gene match. Germline CDR1 LNHDA, CDR2 SQIVND (reference sequence). The CDR3 is made up of 14 amino acids. The CDR3 spells CASSITGGSGPQHF. CDR3 nucleotide sequence: TGTGCCAGTAGTATTACAGGGGGCAGTGGGCCCCAGCATTTT.

This chain joins TRBV19 and TRBJ1-5; a weak D match, TRBD1 (5 bases). The germline CDR1 and CDR2 sequences are LNHDA and SQIVND (reference sequence). V gave up 5 bases and J gave up 7 bases, with 12 bases separating them. The CDR3 is made up of 13 amino acids. The CDR3 here is CASSARDRQPQHF. Here the CDR3 DNA reads TGTGCCAGTAGTGCCAGGGACCGGCAGCCCCAGCATTTT.

This clone was counted between two and nine times. The genes are TRBV24-1 and TRBJ1-1; no clear D. The CDR3 sequence is 13 residues long. The germline gives CDR1 KGHDR, CDR2 SFDVKD. Trimming stripped 5 bases from V and 4 bases from J, with 10 bases between. The CDR3 coding sequence is TGTGCCACCAGTGGAAGACTCGGCACTGAAGCTTTCTTT. Translation: CATSGRLGTEAFF.

This clone has just one count. V and J are TRBV11-3 and TRBJ2-7; D ambiguous. The CDR3 is 14 residues long. V was trimmed by 2 bases and J by 1 base, leaving 9 bases between them. Germline values: CDR1 SGHNT, CDR2 YENEEA. For the CDR3, the DNA is TGTGCCAGCAGCTTACTAGGCAGTTCCTACGAGCAGTACTTC. It is translated as CASSLLGSSYEQYF.

The J gene is TRBJ1-5, the V gene TRBV3-1 (or the pseudogene TRBV3-2); no clear D. Germline assignment: CDR1 LGHDT and CDR2 YNNKEL (reference sequence). V lost 5 bases, J lost 0 bases, and 5 bases lay in between. This CDR3 contains 13 residues. The CDR3 DNA reads TGTGCCAGCAGCGCCAATAGCAATCAGCCCCAGCATTTT. It is translated as CASSANSNQPQHF.

The J gene is TRBJ2-2, the V gene TRBV25-1; D remains unclear. The CDR3 extends over 15 amino acids. Per the germline V gene, CDR1 is MGHDK and CDR2 is SYGVNS. V dropped 1 base and J dropped 8 bases, with 14 bases sitting between them. This CDR3 reads CASSELGSPRGELFF. DNA for the CDR3: TGTGCCAGCAGTGAATTGGGCAGCCCGAGAGGGGAGCTGTTTTTT. The complete variable domain, with remaining parts taken from reference TRBV25-1 and TRBJ2-2, reads EADIYQTPRYLVIGTGKKITLECSQTMGHDKMYWYQQDPGMELHLIHYSYGVNSTEKGDLSSESTVSRIRTEHFPLTLESARPSHTSQYLCASSELGSPRGELFFGEGSRLTVL.

The chain employs TRBV3-1 (or the pseudogene TRBV3-2) and TRBJ2-2; D unresolved. The CDR3 is 14 residues long. The germline gives CDR1 LGHDT, CDR2 YNNKEL (reference sequence). V was pared by 4 bases and J by 2 bases, with 8 bases between. The CDR3 reads CASSRFGNTGELFF. The CDR3 nucleotides read TGTGCCAGCAGCCGGTTCGGAAACACCGGGGAGCTGTTTTTT.

The J gene is TRBJ2-7, the V gene TRBV19; D is perhaps TRBD1 or TRBD2 (5 bases each). The V end lost 10 bases, the J end lost 0 bases, and 16 bases lay between the germline ends. The CDR3 covers 14 residues. The germline gives CDR1 LNHDA, CDR2 SQIVND (reference sequence). CDR3 nucleotides: TGTGCCACAAGACCGGGACCCAGCTCCTACGAGCAGTACTTC. It is translated as CATRPGPSSYEQYF.

This chain connects TRBV9 to TRBJ2-1; 7 nucleotides align to TRBD2. Germline V CDR1 and CDR2: SGDLS, YYNGEE. The CDR3 has 15 residues. Trimming at V came to 4 bases and at J to 2 bases, leaving 6 bases not matched to a gene. DNA for the CDR3: TGTGCCAGCAGCCCTGGTACTAGCGCCTACAATGAGCAGTTCTTC. Translation: CASSPGTSAYNEQFF.

The chain recombines TRBV4-1 with TRBJ2-7, with a weak D call TRBD2 (6 bases). V lost 4 bases and J lost 7, with 17 bases in between. The V gene's germline CDR1 is MGHRA and CDR2 YSYEKL. CDR3 size: 14 residues. The CDR3 region is CASSRLTRGEEQYF. The CDR3 nucleotides read TGCGCCAGCAGCCGGTTGACTAGGGGTGAAGAGCAGTACTTC.

This rearrangement joins TRBV5-5 to TRBJ1-3, with D unclear. Germline lookup yields CDR1 SGHKS and CDR2 YYEKEE (reference sequence). The V and J ends lost 6 bases and 0 bases respectively, with 7 bases between them. CDR3 length: 13 amino acids. CDR3 bases: TGTGCCAGCAAGCTAGACTCTGGAAACACCATATATTTT. This translates into CASKLDSGNTIYF.

The chain is built from TRBV5-8 and TRBJ2-7; 12 nucleotides line up with TRBD1. The CDR3 contains 15 residues. V gave up 7 bases and J gave up 3 bases; unmatched junction bases: 8. Germline CDR1 reads SGHTS; CDR2 reads YDEGEE. CDR3 nucleotides: TGTGCCAGCTTTGGGGGACAGGGGGCTGGCTACGAGCAGTACTTC. This encodes CASFGGQGAGYEQYF. Together with reference TRBV5-8 and TRBJ2-7, the CDR3 gives the full variable domain: EAGVTQSPTHLIKTRGQQATLRCSPISGHTSVYWYQQALGLGLQFLLWYDEGEERNRGNFPPRFSGRQFPNYSSELNVNALELEDSALYLCASFGGQGAGYEQYFGPGTRLTVT.

With regard to this clone: The junction does not match germline at one end; this may be a read error. The genes are TRBV29-1 and TRBJ2-5; D is possibly TRBD1 (6 bases). CDR1 SQVTM and CDR2 ANQGSEA come from the germline V gene. The length of the CDR3 is 13 residues. The CDR3 DNA reads TGCAGCGTTTCAAAGGGGGTTCAAGGGACCCAGTACTTC. Translating it yields CSVSKGVQGTQYF. The full variable domain, rest sourced from reference TRBV29-1 and TRBJ2-5, is SAVISQKPSRDICQRGTSLTIQCQVDSQVTMMFWYRQQPGQSLTLIATANQGSEATYESGFVIDKFPISRPNLTFSTLTVSNMSPEDSSIYLCSVSKGVQGTQYFGPGTRLLVL.

The genes are TRBV24-1 and TRBJ2-3; no clear D. Deletions cut 11 bases from V and 0 bases from J, with 11 bases between. CDR3 length: 13 residues. From germline, CDR1 is KGHDR and CDR2 SFDVKD. The CDR3 protein is CAIGKSSTDTQYF. The CDR3 nucleotides read TGTGCCATCGGAAAATCTAGCACAGATACGCAGTATTTT.

This chain links TRBV28 with TRBJ1-1; D is undetermined. The germline CDR1 and CDR2 sequences are MDHEN and SYDVKM. The V gene lost 2 bases and the J gene lost 3 bases, with 4 bases spanning the gap. CDR3 length: 12 residues. As DNA, the CDR3 is TGTGCCAGCAGTTTAGTTCACACTGAAGCTTTCTTT. Protein product: CASSLVHTEAFF.

The rearrangement links TRBV6-6 to TRBJ1-1, with D perhaps matching TRBD1 (5 bases). CDR1 MNHNY and CDR2 SVGAGI come from the germline V gene (reference sequence). The V gene lost 6 bases and the J gene lost 4 bases, with 18 bases spanning the gap. This CDR3 has 15 amino acids. The CDR3 here is CASRRAGERGTEAFF. The CDR3 region has the DNA TGTGCCAGCAGGAGGGCGGGGGAACGCGGCACTGAAGCTTTCTTT.

The J gene is TRBJ2-7, the V gene TRBV2; D is possibly TRBD1 or TRBD2 (5 bases each). The CDR3 sequence is 14 residues long. The germline gives CDR1 SNHLY, CDR2 FYNNEI. Between the trimmed V and J ends, which lost 2 bases and 0 bases, there was a span of 8 bases. Here the CDR3 reads CASSESGTSYEQYF. The CDR3 region has the DNA TGTGCCAGCAGTGAAAGTGGGACCTCCTACGAGCAGTACTTC.